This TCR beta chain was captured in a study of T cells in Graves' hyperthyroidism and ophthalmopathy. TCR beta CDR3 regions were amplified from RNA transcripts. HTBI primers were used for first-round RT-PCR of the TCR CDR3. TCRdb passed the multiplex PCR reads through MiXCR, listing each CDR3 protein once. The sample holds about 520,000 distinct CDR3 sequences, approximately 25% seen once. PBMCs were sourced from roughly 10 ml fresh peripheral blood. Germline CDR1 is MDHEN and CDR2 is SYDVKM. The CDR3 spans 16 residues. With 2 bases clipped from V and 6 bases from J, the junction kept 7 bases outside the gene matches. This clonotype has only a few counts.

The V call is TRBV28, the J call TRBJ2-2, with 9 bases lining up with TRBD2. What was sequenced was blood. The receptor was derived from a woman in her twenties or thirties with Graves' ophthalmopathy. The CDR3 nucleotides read TGTGCCAGCAGTTTAATGGCGGGAGGGCAGGCCGGGGAGCTGTTTTTT. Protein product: CASSLMAGGQAGELFF.